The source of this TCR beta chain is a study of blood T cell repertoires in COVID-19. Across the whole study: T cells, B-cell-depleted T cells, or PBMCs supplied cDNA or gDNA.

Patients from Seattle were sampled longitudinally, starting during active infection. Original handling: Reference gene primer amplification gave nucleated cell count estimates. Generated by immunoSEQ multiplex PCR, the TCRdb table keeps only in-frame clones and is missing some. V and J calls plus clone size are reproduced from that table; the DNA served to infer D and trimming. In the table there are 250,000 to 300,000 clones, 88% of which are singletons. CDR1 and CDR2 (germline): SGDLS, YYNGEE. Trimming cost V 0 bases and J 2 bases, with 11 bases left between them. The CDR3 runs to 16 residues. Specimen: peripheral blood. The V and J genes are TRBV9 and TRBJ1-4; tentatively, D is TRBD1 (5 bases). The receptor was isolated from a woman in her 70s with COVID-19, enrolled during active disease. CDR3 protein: CASSVGPRATNEKLFF. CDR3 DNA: TGTGCCAGCAGCGTAGGACCCAGGGCGACTAATGAAAAACTGTTTTTT.